The source of this TCR beta chain is a study of radiotherapy plus CTLA-4 blockade in lung cancer. Receiving focal radiation plus CTLA-4 blockade with ipilimumab were patients who had chemo-refractory metastatic non-small-cell lung cancer. The data were produced by immunoSEQ multiplex PCR, yet TCRdb's version contains in-frame clones alone and is incomplete. Among around 82,000 clones listed, 70% to 90% were seen once. V lost 0 bases, J lost 5 bases, and 14 bases lay in between. The CDR3 runs to 15 residues. Germline V gene data show CDR1 as SGHDT and CDR2 as YYEEEE. Turning to this clone: Its antigen is unknown.

Study outcomes and limitations: Once radiotherapy plus ipilimumab had been given, TCR clones derived from tumor expanded in blood.

The V and J genes are TRBV5-6 and TRBJ1-2, with D unresolved. Specimen: peripheral blood, collected from a patient treated with radiotherapy plus ipilimumab. The source of this sequence is a human donor with non-small cell lung cancer that progressed on radiotherapy plus ipilimumab. The chain's CDR3 is CASSLGPGVRYGYTF. The CDR3 nucleotides are TGTGCCAGCAGCTTGGGGCCGGGTGTTCGGTATGGCTACACCTTC. The variable domain in full, with the rest retrieved from reference TRBV5-6 and TRBJ1-2, is DAGVTQSPTHLIKTRGQQVTLRCSPKSGHDTVSWYQQALGQGPQFIFQYYEEEERQRGNFPDRFSGHQFPNYSSELNVNALLLGDSALYLCASSLGPGVRYGYTFGSGTRLTVV.